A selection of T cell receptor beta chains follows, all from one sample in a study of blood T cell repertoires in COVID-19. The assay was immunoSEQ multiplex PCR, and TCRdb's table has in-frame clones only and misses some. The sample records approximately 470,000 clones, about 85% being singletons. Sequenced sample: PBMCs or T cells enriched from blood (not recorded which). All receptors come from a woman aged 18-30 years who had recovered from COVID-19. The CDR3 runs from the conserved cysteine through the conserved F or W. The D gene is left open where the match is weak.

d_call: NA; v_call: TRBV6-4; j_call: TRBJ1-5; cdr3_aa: CASSEQGNQPQHF
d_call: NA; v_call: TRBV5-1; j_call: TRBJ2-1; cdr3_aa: CASSLEDEIGEQFF
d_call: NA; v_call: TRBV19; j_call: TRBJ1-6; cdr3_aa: CASSTLTGTNSPLHF
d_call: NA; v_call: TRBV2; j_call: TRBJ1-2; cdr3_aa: CASSEDRYGYTF
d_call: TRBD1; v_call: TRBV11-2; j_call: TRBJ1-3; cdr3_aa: CASSEHPGQGGGNTIYF
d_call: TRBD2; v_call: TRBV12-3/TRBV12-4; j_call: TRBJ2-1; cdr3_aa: CASGRLAGEQFF
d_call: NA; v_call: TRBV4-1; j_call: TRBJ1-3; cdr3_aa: CASSQLQNSGNTIYF
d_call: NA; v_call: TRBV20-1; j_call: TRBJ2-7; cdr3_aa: CSARRAYEQYF
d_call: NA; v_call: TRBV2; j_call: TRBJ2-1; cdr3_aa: CASSGGNNEQFF
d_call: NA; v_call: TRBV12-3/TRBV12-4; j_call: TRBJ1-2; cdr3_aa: CASSLGAPYGYTF
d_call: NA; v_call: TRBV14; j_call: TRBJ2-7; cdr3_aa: CASSPPRDQGGYEQYF
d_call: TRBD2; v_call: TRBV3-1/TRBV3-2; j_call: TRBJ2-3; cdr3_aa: CASSRHPGLAGDRMLYTQYF
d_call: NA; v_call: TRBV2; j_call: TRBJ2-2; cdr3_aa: CASRNGGGELFF
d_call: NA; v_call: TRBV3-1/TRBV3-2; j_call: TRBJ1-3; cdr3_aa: CASSPVAGFDSGNTIYF
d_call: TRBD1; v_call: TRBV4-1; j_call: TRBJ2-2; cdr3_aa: CASSPGQVTGELFF
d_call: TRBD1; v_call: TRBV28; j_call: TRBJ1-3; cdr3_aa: CASSPRGRDKNTIYF
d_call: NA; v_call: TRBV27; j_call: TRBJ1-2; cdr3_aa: CASSYRSGNYGYTF
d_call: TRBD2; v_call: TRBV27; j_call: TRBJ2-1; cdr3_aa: CASSVPGLAGGYNEQFF
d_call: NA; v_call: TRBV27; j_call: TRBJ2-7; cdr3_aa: CASSLRGMVSEQYF
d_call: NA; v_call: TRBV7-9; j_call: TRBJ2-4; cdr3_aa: CASSRNQGGIQYF
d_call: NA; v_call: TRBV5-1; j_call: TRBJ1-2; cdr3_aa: CASSARGMYGYTF
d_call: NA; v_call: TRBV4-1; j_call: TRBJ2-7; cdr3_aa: CASSQDSRDEQYF
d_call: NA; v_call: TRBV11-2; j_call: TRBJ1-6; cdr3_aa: CASSPFSYNSPLHF
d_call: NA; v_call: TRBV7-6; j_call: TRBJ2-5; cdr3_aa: CASSLGGPGGQETQYF
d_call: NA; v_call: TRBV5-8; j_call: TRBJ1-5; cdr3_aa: CASSFYDSNQPQHF
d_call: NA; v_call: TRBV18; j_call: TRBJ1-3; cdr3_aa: CASSPSYRENTIYF
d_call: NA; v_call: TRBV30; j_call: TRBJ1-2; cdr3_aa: CAYQTQVYYGYTF
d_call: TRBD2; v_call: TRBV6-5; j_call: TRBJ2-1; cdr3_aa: CATERGAYNEQFF
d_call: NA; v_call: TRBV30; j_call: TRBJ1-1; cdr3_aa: CAWSFGGSANTEAFF
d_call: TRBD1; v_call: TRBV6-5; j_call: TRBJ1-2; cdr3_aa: CASSRTGEIGYTF
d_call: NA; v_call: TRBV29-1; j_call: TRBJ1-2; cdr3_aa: CSVILTDPPANYGYTF
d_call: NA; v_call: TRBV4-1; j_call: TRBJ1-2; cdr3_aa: CASRPGGKGYYGYTF
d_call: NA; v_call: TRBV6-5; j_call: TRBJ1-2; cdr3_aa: CASTDYGYTF
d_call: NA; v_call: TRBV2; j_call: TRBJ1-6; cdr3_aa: CASRTNQGKSPLHF
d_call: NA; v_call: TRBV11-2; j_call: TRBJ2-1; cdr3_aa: CASSSTILNEQFF
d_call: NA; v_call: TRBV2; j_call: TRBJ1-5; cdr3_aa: CASSALQDHSNQPQHF
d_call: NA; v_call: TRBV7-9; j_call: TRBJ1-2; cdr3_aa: CASSLGGMQSGYTF
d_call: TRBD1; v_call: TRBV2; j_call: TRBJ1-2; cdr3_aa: CASSENRGDGYTF
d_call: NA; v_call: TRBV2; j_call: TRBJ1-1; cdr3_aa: CATRTASTEAFF
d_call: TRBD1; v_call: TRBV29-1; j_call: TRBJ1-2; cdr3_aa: CSVATPGTAFNYGYTF
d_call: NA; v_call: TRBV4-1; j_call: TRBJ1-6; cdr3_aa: CASSPQTLKFSSYNSPLHF
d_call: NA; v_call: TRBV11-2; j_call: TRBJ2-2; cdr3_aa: CASSATVNTGELFF
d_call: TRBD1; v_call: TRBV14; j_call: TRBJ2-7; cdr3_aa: CASSRLVPGQGKAPYEQYF